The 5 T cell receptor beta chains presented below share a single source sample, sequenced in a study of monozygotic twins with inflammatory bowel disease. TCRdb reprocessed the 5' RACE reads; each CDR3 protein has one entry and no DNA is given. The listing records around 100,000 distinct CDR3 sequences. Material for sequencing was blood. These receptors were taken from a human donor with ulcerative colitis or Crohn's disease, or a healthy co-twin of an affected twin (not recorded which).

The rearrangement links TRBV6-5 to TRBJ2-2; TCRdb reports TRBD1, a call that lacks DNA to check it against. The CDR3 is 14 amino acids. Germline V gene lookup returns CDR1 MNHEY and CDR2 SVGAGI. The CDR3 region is CASSYQGGTGELFF.

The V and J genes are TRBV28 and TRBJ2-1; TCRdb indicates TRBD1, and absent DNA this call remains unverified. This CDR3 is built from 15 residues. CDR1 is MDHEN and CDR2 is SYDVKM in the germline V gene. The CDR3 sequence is CASSLVAGGIGENFF.

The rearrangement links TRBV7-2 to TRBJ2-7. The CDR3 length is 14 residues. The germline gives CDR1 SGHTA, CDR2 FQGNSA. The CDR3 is CASSLEQRSYEQYF.

This CDR3 is CASSLGDRSRETQYF. The rearrangement links TRBV11-2 to TRBJ2-5; the D call from TCRdb, TRBD1, cannot be confirmed without DNA. CDR3 length: 15 amino acids. The V gene's germline CDR1 is SGHAT and CDR2 FQNNGV.

CDR3 protein: CASSQDQRTYEQYF. J is TRBJ2-7 and V is TRBV14. The CDR3 runs 14 residues. Per the germline V gene, CDR1 is SGHDN and CDR2 is FVKESK.